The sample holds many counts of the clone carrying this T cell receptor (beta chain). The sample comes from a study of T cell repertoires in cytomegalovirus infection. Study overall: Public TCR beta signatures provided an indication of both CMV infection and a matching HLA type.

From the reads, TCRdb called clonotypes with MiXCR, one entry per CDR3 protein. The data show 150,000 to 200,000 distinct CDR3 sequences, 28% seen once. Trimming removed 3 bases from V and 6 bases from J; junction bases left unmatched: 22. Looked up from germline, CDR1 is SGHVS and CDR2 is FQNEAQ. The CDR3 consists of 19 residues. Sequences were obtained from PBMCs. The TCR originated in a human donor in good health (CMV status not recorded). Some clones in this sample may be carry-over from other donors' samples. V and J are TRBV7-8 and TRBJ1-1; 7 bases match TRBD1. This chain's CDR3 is CASSFPTAGGFGGRSEAFF. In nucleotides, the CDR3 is TGTGCCAGCAGCTTCCCGACGGCAGGGGGATTCGGAGGGAGGTCTGAAGCTTTCTTT.